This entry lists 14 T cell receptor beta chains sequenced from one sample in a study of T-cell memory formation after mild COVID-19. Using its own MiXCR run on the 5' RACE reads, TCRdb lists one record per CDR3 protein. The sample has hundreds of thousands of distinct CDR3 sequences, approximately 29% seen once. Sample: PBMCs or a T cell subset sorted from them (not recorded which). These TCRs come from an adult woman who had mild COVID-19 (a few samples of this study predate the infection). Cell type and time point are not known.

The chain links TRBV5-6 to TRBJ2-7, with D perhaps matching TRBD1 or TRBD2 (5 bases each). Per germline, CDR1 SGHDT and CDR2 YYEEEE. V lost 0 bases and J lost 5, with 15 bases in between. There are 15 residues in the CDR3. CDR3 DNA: TGTGCCAGCAGCTTGGGTTCCACCGGGACCCACGAGCAGTACTTC. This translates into CASSLGSTGTHEQYF.

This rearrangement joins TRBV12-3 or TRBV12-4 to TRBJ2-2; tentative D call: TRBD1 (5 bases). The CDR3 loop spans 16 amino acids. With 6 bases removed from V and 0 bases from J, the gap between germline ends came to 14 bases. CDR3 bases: TGTGCCAGCAGCCCAGGGTTTGTCACGAACACCGGGGAGCTGTTTTTT. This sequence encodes CASSPGFVTNTGELFF.

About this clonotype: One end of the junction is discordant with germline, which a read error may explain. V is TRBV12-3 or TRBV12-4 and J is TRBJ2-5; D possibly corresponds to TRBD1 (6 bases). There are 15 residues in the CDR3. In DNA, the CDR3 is TGTGCCAGCAGTTCTCGGGCCACCCCAGGGGAGACCCAGTACTTT. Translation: CASSSRATPGETQYF.

CDR3 region: CASSQGQPRFF. CDR3 coding DNA: TGTGCCAGCAGCCAAGGTCAACCCCGGTTCTTC. The chain combines TRBV13 with TRBJ2-1; D is uncertain. In germline, CDR1 is PRHDT, CDR2 FYEKMQ (reference sequence). The V gene lost 5 bases and the J gene lost 15 bases, with 14 bases spanning the gap. The CDR3 totals 11 residues.

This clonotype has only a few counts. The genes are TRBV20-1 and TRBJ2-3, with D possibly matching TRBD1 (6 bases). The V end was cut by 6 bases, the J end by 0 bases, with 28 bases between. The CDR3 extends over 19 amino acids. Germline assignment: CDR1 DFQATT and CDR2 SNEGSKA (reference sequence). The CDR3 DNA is TGCAGTGCCGGAGAGGGGCAGGGGCTTCCTTACTTGAGCACAGATACGCAGTATTTT. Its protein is CSAGEGQGLPYLSTDTQYF.

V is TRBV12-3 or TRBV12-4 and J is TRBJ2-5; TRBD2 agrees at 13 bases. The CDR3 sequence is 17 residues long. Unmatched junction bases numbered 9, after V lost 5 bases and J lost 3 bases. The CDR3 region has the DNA TGTGCCAGCAGTCCGATTGGACTAGCGGGAGTGAAAGAGACCCAGTACTTC. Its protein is CASSPIGLAGVKETQYF.

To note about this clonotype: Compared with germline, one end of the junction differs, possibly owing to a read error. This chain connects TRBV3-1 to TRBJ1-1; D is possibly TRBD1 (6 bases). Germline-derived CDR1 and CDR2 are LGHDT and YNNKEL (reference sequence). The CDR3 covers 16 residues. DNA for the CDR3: TGTGCCAGCAGCCGTCACAGGGACGGAGGGAACACTAAAGCTTTCTTT. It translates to CASSRHRDGGNTKAFF. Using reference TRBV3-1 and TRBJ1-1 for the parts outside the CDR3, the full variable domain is DTAVSQTPKYLVTQMGNDKSIKCEQNLGHDTMYWYKQDSKKFLKIMFSYNNKELIINETVPNRFSPKSPDKAHLNLHINSLELGDSAVYFCASSRHRDGGNTKAFFGQGTRLTVV.

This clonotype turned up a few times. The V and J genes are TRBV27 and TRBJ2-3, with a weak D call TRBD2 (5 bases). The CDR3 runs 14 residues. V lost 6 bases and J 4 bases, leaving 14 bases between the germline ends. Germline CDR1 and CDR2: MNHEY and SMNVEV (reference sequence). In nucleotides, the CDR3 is TGTGCCAGCAGCGCCGGGGAGCCCCCAGATACGCAGTATTTT. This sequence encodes CASSAGEPPDTQYF.

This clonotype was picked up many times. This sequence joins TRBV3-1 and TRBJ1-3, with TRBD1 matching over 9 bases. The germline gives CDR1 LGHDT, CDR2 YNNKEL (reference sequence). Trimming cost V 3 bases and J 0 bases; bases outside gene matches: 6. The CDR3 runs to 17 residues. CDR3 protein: CASSHSGTGLSGNTIYF. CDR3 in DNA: TGTGCCAGCAGCCATTCCGGGACAGGGCTCTCTGGAAACACCATATATTTT.

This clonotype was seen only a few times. The CDR3 loop is CASSITSQGRNQPQHF. In nucleotides, the CDR3 is TGTGCCAGTAGTATCACCTCACAGGGACGCAATCAGCCCCAGCATTTT. J is TRBJ1-5 and V is TRBV19; D might be TRBD1 (6 bases). V gave up 3 bases and J gave up 2 bases, with 14 bases separating them. Germline CDR1 is LNHDA and CDR2 is SQIVND (reference sequence). This CDR3 is built from 16 residues.

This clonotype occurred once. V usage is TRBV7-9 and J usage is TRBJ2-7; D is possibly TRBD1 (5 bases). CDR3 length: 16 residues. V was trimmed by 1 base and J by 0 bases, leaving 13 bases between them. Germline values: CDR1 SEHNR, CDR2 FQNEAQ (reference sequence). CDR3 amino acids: CASSLGPGKNSYEQYF. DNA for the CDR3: TGTGCCAGCAGCTTAGGACCAGGGAAAAACTCCTACGAGCAGTACTTC. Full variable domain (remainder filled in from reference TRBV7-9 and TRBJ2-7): DTGVSQNPRHKITKRGQNVTFRCDPISEHNRLYWYRQTLGQGPEFLTYFQNEAQLEKSRLLSDRFSAERPKGSFSTLEIQRTEQGDSAMYLCASSLGPGKNSYEQYFGPGTRLTVT.

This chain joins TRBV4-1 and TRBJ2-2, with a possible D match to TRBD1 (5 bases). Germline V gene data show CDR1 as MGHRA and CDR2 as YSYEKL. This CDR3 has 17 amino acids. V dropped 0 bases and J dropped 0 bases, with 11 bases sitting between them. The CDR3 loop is CASSQEGATANTGELFF. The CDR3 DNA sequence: TGCGCCAGCAGCCAAGAAGGGGCGACAGCGAACACCGGGGAGCTGTTTTTT.

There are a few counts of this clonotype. The CDR3 region has the DNA TGCAGCGTTGAAGCTCCGACAGGGGCTAGCACAGATACGCAGTATTTT. This codes for CSVEAPTGASTDTQYF. The genes are TRBV29-1 and TRBJ2-3; TRBD1 aligns across 8 bases. The length of the CDR3 is 16 residues. The V gene end was trimmed by 1 base and the J gene end by 0 bases; junction bases not matched to a gene: 6. From germline, CDR1 is SQVTM and CDR2 ANQGSEA.

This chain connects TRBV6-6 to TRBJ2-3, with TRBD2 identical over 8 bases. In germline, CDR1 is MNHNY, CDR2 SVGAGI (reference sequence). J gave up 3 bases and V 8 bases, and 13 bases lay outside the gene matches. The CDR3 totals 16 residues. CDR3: CASLYESGGLTDTQYF. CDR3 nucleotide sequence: TGTGCCAGCCTATACGAAAGCGGGGGCCTAACAGATACGCAGTATTTT.